The 2 T cell receptor beta chains presented below share a single source sample, sequenced in a study of T cell responses to AZD1222 COVID-19 vaccine. Clones were sequenced by immunoSEQ multiplex PCR, and TCRdb holds only the in-frame ones, with some missing. This sample has more than 100,000 clones, with more than 85% found just once. The material was peripheral blood, obtained 28 days after the second AZD1222 dose. These TCRs come from an adult who received the AZD1222 COVID-19 vaccine.

J is TRBJ1-6 and V is TRBV12-3 or TRBV12-4, with TRBD1 as a possible D gene (6 bases). This CDR3 comprises 13 residues. The V gene lost 5 bases and the J gene lost 8 bases, with 10 bases spanning the gap. The CDR3 nucleotides are TGTGCCAGCAGTGAGGGGGGGGATTCACCCCTCCACTTT. Translated, it gives CASSEGGDSPLHF.

This chain links TRBV7-9 with TRBJ1-4; 8 bases map to TRBD1. CDR1 SEHNR and CDR2 FQNEAQ come from the germline V gene (reference sequence). The CDR3 extends over 15 amino acids. J gave up 8 bases and V 1 base, and 6 bases lay outside the gene matches. CDR3 in amino acids: CASSLGRAGGEKLFF. CDR3 DNA sequence: TGTGCCAGCAGCTTAGGCCGGGCAGGGGGCGAAAAACTGTTTTTT.